Below are 21 T cell receptor beta chains sequenced from a single sample in a study of cytomegalovirus exposure and HLA in healthy donors. Primers: 60 Vbeta forward and 13 Jbeta reverse. Profiling relied on immunoSEQ multiplex PCR, and the TCRdb table lists in-frame clones only, not all of them. In all, the sample yields approximately 150,000 clones. The source material was PBMCs. Receptors originate from a woman aged 40 to 49 in good health and CMV-seronegative.

This sequence joins TRBV25-1 and TRBJ1-2; 7 bases map to TRBD1. Germline CDR1 is MGHDK and CDR2 is SYGVNS. Trimming at V came to 0 bases and at J to 7 bases, leaving 11 bases not matched to a gene. There are 16 residues in the CDR3. The CDR3 nucleotides read TGTGCCAGCAGTGAATATGGGAAGGGGGCACTAAGTGGCTACACCTTC. This codes for CASSEYGKGALSGYTF.

The chain uses TRBV19 and TRBJ1-5, with a tentative D call TRBD1 (5 bases). This CDR3 spans 14 amino acids. With 1 base removed from V and 5 bases from J, the gap between germline ends came to 9 bases. Germline CDR1 is LNHDA and CDR2 is SQIVND (reference sequence). This CDR3 is CASSIVGLDQPQHF. The CDR3 DNA is TGTGCCAGTAGTATAGTGGGGCTCGATCAGCCCCAGCATTTT.

This chain uses TRBV7-2 with TRBJ1-2; the D is unclear. The CDR3 is 15 amino acids. Germline CDR1 and CDR2: SGHTA and FQGNSA. V was clipped by 1 base and J by 3 bases, with 12 bases between them. CDR3 coding DNA: TGTGCCAGCAGCTTAGGGAGAGGCAACTACTATGGCTACACCTTC. It is translated as CASSLGRGNYYGYTF.

The chain employs TRBV7-8 and TRBJ1-5, with TRBD1 matching over 12 bases. V lost 6 bases to trimming and J lost 5 bases; unmatched junction nucleotides: 8. This CDR3 spans 16 amino acids. The V gene's germline CDR1 is SGHVS and CDR2 FQNEAQ. The CDR3 DNA reads as TGTGCCAGCAGTTCGGGACAGGGGGCTAGGGATCAGCCCCAGCATTTT. It encodes CASSSGQGARDQPQHF.

The genes are TRBV18 and TRBJ1-5, with 10 bases matching TRBD1. This CDR3 contains 15 residues. Per germline, CDR1 KGHSH and CDR2 LQKENI. J was trimmed by 3 bases and V by 2 bases; bases with no gene match: 1. The CDR3 is CASSPGTGDNQPQHF. Written as DNA, the CDR3 is TGTGCCAGCTCACCAGGGACAGGGGACAATCAGCCCCAGCATTTT.

The rearrangement joins TRBV4-2 to TRBJ1-4, with D perhaps matching TRBD1 (6 bases). V was trimmed by 1 base and J by 5 bases, leaving 11 bases between them. Germline-derived CDR1 and CDR2 are LGHNA and YNFKEQ. The CDR3 is 15 amino acids. Here the CDR3 reads CASSQVTGQNEKLFF. The CDR3 nucleotides read TGTGCCAGCAGCCAAGTAACAGGGCAGAATGAAAAACTGTTTTTT.

The CDR3 sequence is CASSREGTGRNEQFF. The CDR3 DNA follows: TGTGCCAGTAGTCGCGAGGGGACTGGGCGGAATGAGCAGTTCTTC. The rearrangement joins TRBV19 to TRBJ2-1; possible D gene TRBD2, 6 bases. The CDR3 covers 15 residues. Trimming took 5 bases from V and 7 from J, leaving 18 bases between them. CDR1 is LNHDA and CDR2 is SQIVND in the germline V gene (reference sequence). The full variable domain, with the rest looked up from reference TRBV19 and TRBJ2-1, is DGGITQSPKYLFRKEGQNVTLSCEQNLNHDAMYWYRQDPGQGLRLIYYSQIVNDFQKGDIAEGYSVSREKKESFPLTVTSAQKNPTAFYLCASSREGTGRNEQFFGPGTRLTVL.

This chain joins TRBV4-1 and TRBJ1-1; maybe TRBD1 (5 bases). Trimming pared 1 base from V and 8 bases from J, leaving 20 bases between. Germline values: CDR1 MGHRA, CDR2 YSYEKL. The CDR3 loop spans 16 amino acids. CDR3 DNA sequence: TGCGCCAGCAGCCAAGGTTTGGACAAAAGGTTCGGAGAAGCTTTCTTT. Protein: CASSQGLDKRFGEAFF.

CDR3 amino acids: CASSQDRAGRGYEQYV. CDR3 nucleotides: TGCGCCAGCAGCCAAGATCGGGCAGGCCGGGGATACGAGCAGTACGTC. The rearrangement uses TRBV4-1 and TRBJ2-7; perhaps TRBD2 as D (5 bases). The CDR3 is 16 residues long. CDR1 MGHRA and CDR2 YSYEKL come from the germline V gene. Trimming took 0 bases from V and 4 from J, leaving 16 bases between them.

The rearrangement uses TRBV18 and TRBJ2-1; 9 bases map to TRBD2. Per germline, CDR1 KGHSH and CDR2 LQKENI. Trimming at V came to 2 bases and at J to 3 bases, leaving 8 bases not matched to a gene. The CDR3 sequence is 17 residues long. The CDR3 protein is CASSPFRETSGYNEQFF. CDR3 in DNA: TGTGCCAGCTCACCATTTCGCGAGACTAGCGGCTACAATGAGCAGTTCTTC. Full variable domain (missing parts from reference TRBV18 and TRBJ2-1): NAGVMQNPRHLVRRRGQEARLRCSPMKGHSHVYWYRQLPEEGLKFMVYLQKENIIDESGMPKERFSAEFPKEGPSILRIQQVVRGDSAAYFCASSPFRETSGYNEQFFGPGTRLTVL.

The rearrangement uses TRBV7-2 and TRBJ2-1; perhaps TRBD2 as D (7 bases). This CDR3 region has 14 residues. Germline-derived CDR1 and CDR2 are SGHTA and FQGNSA. Trimming shortened V by 4 bases and J by 10 bases, and 17 bases separated the two germline ends. The CDR3 reads CASSWGTTRGEQFF. CDR3 sequence (DNA): TGTGCCAGCAGCTGGGGGACTACGAGGGGGGAGCAGTTCTTC.

This rearrangement joins TRBV27 to TRBJ1-6, with 8 bases lining up with TRBD1. The germline V gene has CDR1 MNHEY and CDR2 SMNVEV (reference sequence). The CDR3 runs to 16 residues. J was trimmed by 7 bases and V by 4 bases; bases with no gene match: 9. The CDR3 is CASSSRQGARNSPLHF. CDR3 nucleotide sequence: TGTGCCAGCAGTTCACGTCAGGGGGCACGAAATTCACCCCTCCACTTT.

This rearrangement joins TRBV6-6 to TRBJ2-5, with D unresolved. The CDR3 spans 14 residues. Germline V gene data show CDR1 as MNHNY and CDR2 as SVGAGI (reference sequence). The V gene lost 3 bases and the J gene lost 2 bases, with 10 bases spanning the gap. DNA of the CDR3: TGTGCCAGCAGTTATGGGCAGACACAAGAGACCCAGTACTTC. Its translation is CASSYGQTQETQYF.

The chain uses TRBV9 and TRBJ2-3, with D possibly TRBD1 on 5 matching bases. CDR1 and CDR2 from the germline V gene are SGDLS and YYNGEE. The CDR3 runs to 14 residues. Trimming removed 2 bases at V and 4 bases at J, with 11 bases between. The CDR3 is CASSVSGSSDTQYF. CDR3 in DNA: TGTGCCAGCAGCGTGTCAGGGTCGTCAGATACGCAGTATTTT.

The V and J genes are TRBV9 and TRBJ1-1; D possibly corresponds to TRBD1 (6 bases). Germline V gene sequence: CDR1 SGDLS, CDR2 YYNGEE. V gave up 0 bases and J gave up 8 bases, with 20 bases separating them. The CDR3 length is 16 residues. CDR3 DNA: TGTGCCAGCAGCGTAGGCGAGGGGATACAGGACAGCGAAGCTTTCTTT. It specifies CASSVGEGIQDSEAFF.

The J gene is TRBJ1-6, the V gene TRBV19; tentative D call: TRBD1 (6 bases). Germline V CDR1 and CDR2: LNHDA, SQIVND (reference sequence). The CDR3 extends over 19 amino acids. V was cut by 5 bases and J by 2 bases, with 22 bases left in between. In DNA, the CDR3 is TGTGCCAGTAGTCAGGGGACCGGGGGGCATGGACCCTATAATTCACCCCTCCACTTT. Translating gives CASSQGTGGHGPYNSPLHF.

The CDR3 loop reads CASSLSGLASSTDTQYF. CDR3 sequence (DNA): TGTGCCAGCAGCTTATCAGGACTAGCGTCTAGCACAGATACGCAGTATTTT. V is TRBV13 and J is TRBJ2-3; 9 bases line up with TRBD2. V lost 2 bases, J lost 0 bases, and 6 bases stayed unmatched. The CDR3 length is 17 residues. Germline V lookup: CDR1 PRHDT, CDR2 FYEKMQ (reference sequence).

Comments on this clone: The same CDR3 can be traced to other DNA sequences in this sample. The rearrangement uses TRBV6-5 and TRBJ1-1; weak D call: TRBD1 (5 bases). Trimming took 0 bases from V and 1 from J, leaving 6 bases between them. The CDR3 contains 14 residues. Germline CDR1 and CDR2: MNHEY and SVGAGI. In nucleotides, the CDR3 is TGTGCCAGCAGTTACTCCGGGGGGAACACTGAAGCTTTCTTT. Translating it yields CASSYSGGNTEAFF.

The chain carries TRBV19 and TRBJ1-3; TRBD1 agrees at 8 bases. J lost 3 bases, V lost 4 bases, and 11 bases had no gene match. CDR3 length: 17 residues. Germline CDR1 reads LNHDA; CDR2 reads SQIVND (reference sequence). CDR3 region: CASSTGQAAVLGNTIYF. The CDR3 DNA reads TGTGCCAGTAGTACGGGACAGGCGGCGGTTCTTGGAAACACCATATATTTT.

The chain joins TRBV7-2 to TRBJ2-7; no reliable D call. Germline V lookup: CDR1 SGHTA, CDR2 FQGNSA. The CDR3 loop spans 13 amino acids. Deletions cut 5 bases from V and 5 bases from J, with 13 bases between. The CDR3 nucleotides are TGTGCCAGCAGCCGCCAGTCGACTGACGAGCAGTACGTC. It yields the protein CASSRQSTDEQYV.

CDR3 nucleotide sequence: TGTGCCAGCAGCTTAGGCAGCGCGACTGGAAACACCATATATTTT. Translated, it gives CASSLGSATGNTIYF. The chain recombines TRBV11-1 with TRBJ1-3; no clear D. V was clipped by 1 base and J by 2 bases, with 9 bases between them. The CDR3 is 15 amino acids. Germline V gives CDR1 SGHAT, CDR2 FQDESV (reference sequence).